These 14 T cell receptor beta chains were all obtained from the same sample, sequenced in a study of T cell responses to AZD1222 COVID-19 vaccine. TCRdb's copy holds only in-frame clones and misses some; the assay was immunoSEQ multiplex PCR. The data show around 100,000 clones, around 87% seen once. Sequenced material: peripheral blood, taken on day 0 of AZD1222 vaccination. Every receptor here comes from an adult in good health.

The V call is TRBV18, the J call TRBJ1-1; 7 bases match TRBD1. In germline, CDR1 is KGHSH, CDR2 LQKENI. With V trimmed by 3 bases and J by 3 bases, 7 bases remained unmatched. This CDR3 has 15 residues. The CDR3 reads CASSPTTGQDTEAFF. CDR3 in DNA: TGTGCCAGCTCACCTACGACAGGGCAGGACACTGAAGCTTTCTTT.

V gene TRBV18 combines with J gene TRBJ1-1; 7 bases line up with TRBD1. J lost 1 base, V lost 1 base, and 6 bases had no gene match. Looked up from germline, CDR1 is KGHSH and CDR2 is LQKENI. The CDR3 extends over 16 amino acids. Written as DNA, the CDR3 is TGTGCCAGCTCACCACGGACGGGACAGTCGAACACTGAAGCTTTCTTT. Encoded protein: CASSPRTGQSNTEAFF.

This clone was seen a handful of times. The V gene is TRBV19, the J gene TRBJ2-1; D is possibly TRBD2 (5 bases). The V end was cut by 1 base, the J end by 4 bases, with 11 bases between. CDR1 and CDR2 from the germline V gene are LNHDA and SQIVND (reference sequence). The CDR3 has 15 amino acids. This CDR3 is CASSIGSGLYNEQFF. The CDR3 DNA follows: TGTGCCAGTAGTATAGGTTCCGGACTGTACAATGAGCAGTTCTTC.

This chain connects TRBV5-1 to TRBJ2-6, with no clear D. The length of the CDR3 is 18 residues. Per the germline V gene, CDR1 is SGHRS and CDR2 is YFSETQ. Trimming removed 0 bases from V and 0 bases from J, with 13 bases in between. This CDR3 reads CASSLDGRLYSGANVLTF. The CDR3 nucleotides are TGCGCCAGCAGCTTGGATGGCAGGTTATACTCTGGGGCCAACGTCCTGACTTTC.

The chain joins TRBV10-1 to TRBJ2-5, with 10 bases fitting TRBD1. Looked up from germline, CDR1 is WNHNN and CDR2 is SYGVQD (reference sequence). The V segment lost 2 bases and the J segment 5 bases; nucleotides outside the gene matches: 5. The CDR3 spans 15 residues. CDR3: CASSEGGQGKETQYF. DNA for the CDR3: TGCGCCAGCAGTGAGGGGGGACAGGGGAAGGAGACCCAGTACTTC.

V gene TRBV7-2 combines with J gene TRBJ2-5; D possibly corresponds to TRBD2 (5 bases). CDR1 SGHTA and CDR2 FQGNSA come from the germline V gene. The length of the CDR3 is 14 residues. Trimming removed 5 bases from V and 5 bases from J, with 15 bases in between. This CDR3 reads CASSLRGEVETQYF. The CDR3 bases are TGTGCCAGCAGCCTCCGGGGTGAGGTGGAGACCCAGTACTTC.

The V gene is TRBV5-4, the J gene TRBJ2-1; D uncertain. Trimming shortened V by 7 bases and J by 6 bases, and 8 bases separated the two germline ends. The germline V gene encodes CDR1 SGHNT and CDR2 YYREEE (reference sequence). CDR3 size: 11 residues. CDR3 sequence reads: CASSQANEQFF. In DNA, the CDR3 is TGTGCCAGCTCCCAGGCCAATGAGCAGTTCTTC.

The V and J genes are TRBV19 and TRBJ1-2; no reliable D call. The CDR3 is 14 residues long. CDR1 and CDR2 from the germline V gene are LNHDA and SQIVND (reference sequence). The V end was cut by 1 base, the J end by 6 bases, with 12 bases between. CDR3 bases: TGTGCCAGTAGTATAGCCCCCGGCTTGGATGGCTACACCTTC. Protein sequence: CASSIAPGLDGYTF.

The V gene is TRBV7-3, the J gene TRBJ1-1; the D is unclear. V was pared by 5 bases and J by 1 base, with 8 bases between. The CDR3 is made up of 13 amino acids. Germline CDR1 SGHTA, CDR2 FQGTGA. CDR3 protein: CASSPTRNTEAFF. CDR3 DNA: TGTGCCAGCAGCCCTACAAGGAACACTGAAGCTTTCTTT.

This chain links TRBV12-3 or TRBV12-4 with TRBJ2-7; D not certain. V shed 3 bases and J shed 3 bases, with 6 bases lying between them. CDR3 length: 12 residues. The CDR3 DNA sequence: TGTGCCAGCAGTTTTATGGGCTACGAGCAGTACTTC. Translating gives CASSFMGYEQYF.

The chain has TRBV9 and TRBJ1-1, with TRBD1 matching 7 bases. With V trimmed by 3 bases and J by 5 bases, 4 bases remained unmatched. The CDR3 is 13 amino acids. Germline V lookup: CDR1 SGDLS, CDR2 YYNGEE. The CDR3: CASSDQGGTEAFF. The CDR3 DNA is TGTGCCAGCAGCGATCAGGGGGGGACTGAAGCTTTCTTT.

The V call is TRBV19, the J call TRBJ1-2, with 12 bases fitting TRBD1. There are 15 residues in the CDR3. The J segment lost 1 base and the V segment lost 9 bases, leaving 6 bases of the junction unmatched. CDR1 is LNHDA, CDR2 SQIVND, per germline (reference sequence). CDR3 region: CASQGQGALNYGYTF. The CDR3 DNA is TGTGCCAGCCAGGGACAGGGGGCGCTTAACTATGGCTACACCTTC.

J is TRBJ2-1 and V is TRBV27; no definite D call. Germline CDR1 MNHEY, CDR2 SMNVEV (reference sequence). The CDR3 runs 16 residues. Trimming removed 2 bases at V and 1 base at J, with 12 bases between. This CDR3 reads CASSLRLVSSYNEQFF. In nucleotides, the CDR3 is TGTGCCAGCAGTTTAAGATTGGTGTCATCCTACAATGAGCAGTTCTTC.

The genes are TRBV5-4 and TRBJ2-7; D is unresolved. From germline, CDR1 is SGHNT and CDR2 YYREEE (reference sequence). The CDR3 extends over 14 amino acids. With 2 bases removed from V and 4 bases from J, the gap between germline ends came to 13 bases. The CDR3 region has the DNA TGTGCCAGCAGCTTACAGAATTCGGGTTACGAGCAGTACTTC. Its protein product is CASSLQNSGYEQYF.